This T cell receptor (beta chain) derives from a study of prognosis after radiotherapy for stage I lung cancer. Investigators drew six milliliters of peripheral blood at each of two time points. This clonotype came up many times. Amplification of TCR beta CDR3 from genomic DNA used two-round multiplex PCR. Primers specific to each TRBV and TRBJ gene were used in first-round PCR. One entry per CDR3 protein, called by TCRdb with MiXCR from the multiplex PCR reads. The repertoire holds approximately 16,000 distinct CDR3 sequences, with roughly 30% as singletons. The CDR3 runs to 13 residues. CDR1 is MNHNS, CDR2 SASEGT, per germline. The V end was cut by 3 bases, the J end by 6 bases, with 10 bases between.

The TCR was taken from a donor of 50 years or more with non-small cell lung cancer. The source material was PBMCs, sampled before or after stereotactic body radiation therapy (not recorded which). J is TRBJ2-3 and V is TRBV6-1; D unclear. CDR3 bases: TGTGCCAGCAGTGACATTCTGGGCGATACGCAGTATTTT. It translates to CASSDILGDTQYF.